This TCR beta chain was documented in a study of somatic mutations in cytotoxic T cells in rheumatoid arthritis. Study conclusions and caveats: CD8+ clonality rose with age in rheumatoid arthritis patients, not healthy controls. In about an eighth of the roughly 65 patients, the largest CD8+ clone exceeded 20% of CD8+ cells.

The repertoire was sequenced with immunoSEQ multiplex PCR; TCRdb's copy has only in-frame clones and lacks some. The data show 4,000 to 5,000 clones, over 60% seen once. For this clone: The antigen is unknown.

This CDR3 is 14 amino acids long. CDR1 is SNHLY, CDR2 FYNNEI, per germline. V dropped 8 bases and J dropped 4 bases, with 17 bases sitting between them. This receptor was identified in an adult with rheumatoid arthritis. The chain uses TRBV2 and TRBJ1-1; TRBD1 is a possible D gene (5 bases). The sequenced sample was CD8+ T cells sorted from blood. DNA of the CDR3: TGTGCCAGCGGAATGAGGGGCCGGGGCACTGAAGCTTTCTTT. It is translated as CASGMRGRGTEAFF. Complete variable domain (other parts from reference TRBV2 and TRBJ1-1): EPEVTQTPSHQVTQMGQEVILRCVPISNHLYFYWYRQILGQKVEFLVSFYNNEISEKSEIFDDQFSVERPDGSNFTLKIRSTKLEDSAMYFCASGMRGRGTEAFFGQGTRLTVV.